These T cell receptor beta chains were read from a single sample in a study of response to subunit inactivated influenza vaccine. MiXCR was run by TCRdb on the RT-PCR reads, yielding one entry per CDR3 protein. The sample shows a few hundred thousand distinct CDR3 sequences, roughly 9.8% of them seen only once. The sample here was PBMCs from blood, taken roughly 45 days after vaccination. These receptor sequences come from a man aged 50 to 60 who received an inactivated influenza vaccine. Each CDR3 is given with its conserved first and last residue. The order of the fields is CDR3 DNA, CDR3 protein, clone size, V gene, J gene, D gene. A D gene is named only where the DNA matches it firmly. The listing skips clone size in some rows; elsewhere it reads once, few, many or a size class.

CDR3 DNA: TGCGCCAGCAGCCCAGGACAGGGGGCATTGGTTTTGGCTGAAGCTTTCTTT
CDR3 protein: CASSPGQGALVLAEAFF
clone size: many
V gene: TRBV5-1
J gene: TRBJ1-1
D gene: TRBD1

CDR3 DNA: TGTGCCAGCAGCTTAGATCTAGTTAGCGCTCAGACCCAGTACTTC
CDR3 protein: CASSLDLVSAQTQYF
clone size: few
V gene: TRBV11-2
J gene: TRBJ2-5
D gene: NA

CDR3 DNA: TGTGCCAGCAGGAAGGAGATTTTGGTCTACAATGAGCAGTTCTTC
CDR3 protein: CASRKEILVYNEQFF
clone size: NA
V gene: TRBV6-1
J gene: TRBJ2-1
D gene: NA

CDR3 DNA: TGCGCCAGCAGCCAAGATTGGGGGGGCTACGAGCAGTACTTC
CDR3 protein: CASSQDWGGYEQYF
clone size: NA
V gene: TRBV4-3
J gene: TRBJ2-7
D gene: TRBD2

CDR3 DNA: TGTGCCAGCAGCGTAGATGCGGGACAGGGCGCCGGGGAGCTGTTTTTT
CDR3 protein: CASSVDAGQGAGELFF
clone size: NA
V gene: TRBV9
J gene: TRBJ2-2
D gene: TRBD1

CDR3 DNA: TGTGCCAGCAGCTATCCAAGCGGGAGGGGCGGAGATACGCAGTATTTT
CDR3 protein: CASSYPSGRGGDTQYF
clone size: many
V gene: TRBV7-9
J gene: TRBJ2-3
D gene: TRBD2

CDR3 DNA: TGTGCCAGCTCGTCGACTAGCGAAGGGTACGAGCAGTACTTC
CDR3 protein: CASSSTSEGYEQYF
clone size: few
V gene: TRBV18
J gene: TRBJ2-7
D gene: TRBD2

CDR3 DNA: TGTGCCAGCAGCCAAGCGAGCACTAGCGGGGCGTACCAAGAGACCCAGTACTTC
CDR3 protein: CASSQASTSGAYQETQYF
clone size: NA
V gene: TRBV3-1
J gene: TRBJ2-5
D gene: TRBD2

CDR3 DNA: TGTGCCAGCAGCTTAGGCAGAGGGGTGGGAAACATTCAGTACTTC
CDR3 protein: CASSLGRGVGNIQYF
clone size: NA
V gene: TRBV7-2
J gene: TRBJ2-4
D gene: NA

CDR3 DNA: TGTGCCAGCAGTACACGGGGGGGCACTTCCGAGCAGTACTTC
CDR3 protein: CASSTRGGTSEQYF
clone size: many
V gene: TRBV12-3/TRBV12-4
J gene: TRBJ2-7
D gene: TRBD2

CDR3 DNA: TGCGCCAGCAGTTGGGGCACCTCAGTGGAGACCCAGTACTTC
CDR3 protein: CASSWGTSVETQYF
clone size: NA
V gene: TRBV5-1
J gene: TRBJ2-5
D gene: NA

CDR3 DNA: TGTGCCAGCAGCTTAGTAGTGGGAGCGTCCGGGGAGCTGTTTTTT
CDR3 protein: CASSLVVGASGELFF
clone size: few
V gene: TRBV11-2
J gene: TRBJ2-2
D gene: NA

CDR3 DNA: TGTGCCAGCAGTTACTACCGGACAGACCACGAGCAGTACTTC
CDR3 protein: CASSYYRTDHEQYF
clone size: few
V gene: TRBV6-2/TRBV6-3
J gene: TRBJ2-7
D gene: NA

CDR3 DNA: TGTGCCAGTAGCCCGGGACAGGGGGCGCTTAATGAGCAGTTCTTC
CDR3 protein: CASSPGQGALNEQFF
clone size: NA
V gene: TRBV19
J gene: TRBJ2-1
D gene: TRBD1

CDR3 DNA: TGCGCCAGCAGCCCCGGACAGACCTTGAACACTGAAGCTTTCTTT
CDR3 protein: CASSPGQTLNTEAFF
clone size: few
V gene: TRBV5-1
J gene: TRBJ1-1
D gene: NA

CDR3 DNA: TGCGCCAGCAGCCCTAGGACTAGCGGGAGAGAAGTGGGTGCTAACAATGAGCAGTTCTTC
CDR3 protein: CASSPRTSGREVGANNEQFF
clone size: few
V gene: TRBV4-3
J gene: TRBJ2-1
D gene: TRBD2

CDR3 DNA: TGTGCCAGCAGCGCCGACAGGGTAGTGGCAGATACGCAGTATTTT
CDR3 protein: CASSADRVVADTQYF
clone size: NA
V gene: TRBV7-9
J gene: TRBJ2-3
D gene: TRBD1

CDR3 DNA: TGTGCCAGCAACCGGGGCTCAGATACGCAGTATTTT
CDR3 protein: CASNRGSDTQYF
clone size: few
V gene: TRBV28
J gene: TRBJ2-3
D gene: NA

CDR3 DNA: TGCAGTGCTGCAAAGAGCGGGGAATCCTACGAGCAGTACTTC
CDR3 protein: CSAAKSGESYEQYF
clone size: few
V gene: TRBV20-1
J gene: TRBJ2-7
D gene: TRBD2

CDR3 DNA: TGTGCCAGCAGTCTGCGACTAGCGGGGGCCACCGGGGAGCTGTTTTTT
CDR3 protein: CASSLRLAGATGELFF
clone size: many
V gene: TRBV12-3/TRBV12-4
J gene: TRBJ2-2
D gene: TRBD2

CDR3 DNA: TGCGCCAGCAGCCAAGTTGCTCAGCCTCCTACGGCCCAGTACTTC
CDR3 protein: CASSQVAQPPTAQYF
clone size: few
V gene: TRBV4-1
J gene: TRBJ2-5
D gene: NA

CDR3 DNA: TGTGCCAGCAGCTTGGTAGCTAGCCAAGAGACCCAGTACTTC
CDR3 protein: CASSLVASQETQYF
clone size: few
V gene: TRBV7-8
J gene: TRBJ2-5
D gene: NA

CDR3 DNA: TGTGCCAGCAGTCCTAGCGGTTATGCCTACAATGAGCAGTTCTTC
CDR3 protein: CASSPSGYAYNEQFF
clone size: few
V gene: TRBV6-1
J gene: TRBJ2-1
D gene: TRBD2

CDR3 DNA: TGCAGTGCTACCGGGACAGGGTACGAAATAGGGGAGACCCAGTACTTC
CDR3 protein: CSATGTGYEIGETQYF
clone size: few
V gene: TRBV20-1
J gene: TRBJ2-5
D gene: TRBD1

CDR3 DNA: TGCAGTGCTAGAGAGCGGTGGAACGAGCAGTACTTC
CDR3 protein: CSARERWNEQYF
clone size: many
V gene: TRBV20-1
J gene: TRBJ2-7
D gene: NA

CDR3 DNA: TGTGCCAGCAGCTTGGTAGCGGGGACGCGGGAGACCCAGTACTTC
CDR3 protein: CASSLVAGTRETQYF
clone size: many
V gene: TRBV7-2
J gene: TRBJ2-5
D gene: TRBD2

CDR3 DNA: TGCGCCAGCAGCTTGGATTGGGGGCCCGATGACTATGGCTACACCTTC
CDR3 protein: CASSLDWGPDDYGYTF
clone size: NA
V gene: TRBV5-1
J gene: TRBJ1-2
D gene: NA

CDR3 DNA: TGCAGTGCTGTAATACTAAGTGAGCAGTTCTTC
CDR3 protein: CSAVILSEQFF
clone size: few
V gene: TRBV20-1
J gene: TRBJ2-1
D gene: NA

CDR3 DNA: TGTGCCAGCAGTTCTAGCGGGGGGCGTTACAATGAGCAGTTCTTC
CDR3 protein: CASSSSGGRYNEQFF
clone size: NA
V gene: TRBV12-3/TRBV12-4
J gene: TRBJ2-1
D gene: TRBD2

CDR3 DNA: TGTGCCAGCCTAGATGGACCTGAAGCTTTCTTT
CDR3 protein: CASLDGPEAFF
clone size: few
V gene: TRBV6-2/TRBV6-3
J gene: TRBJ1-1
D gene: NA

CDR3 DNA: TGCAGTGCTGCCGGGCCGTACTACGAGCAGTACTTC
CDR3 protein: CSAAGPYYEQYF
clone size: NA
V gene: TRBV20-1
J gene: TRBJ2-7
D gene: NA

CDR3 DNA: TGTGCCAGCAGTTACCACGACTACCTCTCCTACGAGCAGTACTTC
CDR3 protein: CASSYHDYLSYEQYF
clone size: NA
V gene: TRBV6-2/TRBV6-3
J gene: TRBJ2-7
D gene: NA

CDR3 DNA: TGTGCCAGCAGTTATGACAGCAATCAGCCCCAGCATTTT
CDR3 protein: CASSYDSNQPQHF
clone size: many
V gene: TRBV12-3/TRBV12-4
J gene: TRBJ1-5
D gene: NA

CDR3 DNA: TGCGCCAGCAGCTTGGTTTCTTACGGGAGAGGTACCGGGGAGCTGTTTTTT
CDR3 protein: CASSLVSYGRGTGELFF
clone size: few
V gene: TRBV5-1
J gene: TRBJ2-2
D gene: NA

CDR3 DNA: TGTGCCAGCAGCCGCACAAGGGGTGATGAGCAGTTCTTC
CDR3 protein: CASSRTRGDEQFF
clone size: NA
V gene: TRBV7-9
J gene: TRBJ2-1
D gene: NA

CDR3 DNA: TGTGCCAGCAGCGGGACAAGCATGAACACTGAAGCTTTCTTT
CDR3 protein: CASSGTSMNTEAFF
clone size: few
V gene: TRBV9
J gene: TRBJ1-1
D gene: NA

CDR3 DNA: TGTGCCAGCAGTTTAGGGGAGATCGATGGCTACACCTTC
CDR3 protein: CASSLGEIDGYTF
clone size: few
V gene: TRBV12-3/TRBV12-4
J gene: TRBJ1-2
D gene: NA

CDR3 DNA: TGTGCCAGCAGTCCTGGACTAGTGTTTCCGTTCTTC
CDR3 protein: CASSPGLVFPFF
clone size: many
V gene: TRBV12-3/TRBV12-4
J gene: TRBJ2-1
D gene: TRBD2

CDR3 DNA: TGTGCCAGCAGCTGGGAAGTTCAAGAGACCCAGTACTTC
CDR3 protein: CASSWEVQETQYF
clone size: few
V gene: TRBV5-6
J gene: TRBJ2-5
D gene: NA

CDR3 DNA: TGCACCAGCAGCCAAGATCTGGGAGAGACCCAGTACTTC
CDR3 protein: CTSSQDLGETQYF
clone size: NA
V gene: TRBV4-1
J gene: TRBJ2-5
D gene: NA

CDR3 DNA: TGTGCCAGCAGTGGGTTAACCGGGGAGCTGTTTTTT
CDR3 protein: CASSGLTGELFF
clone size: NA
V gene: TRBV12-3/TRBV12-4
J gene: TRBJ2-2
D gene: NA

CDR3 DNA: TGTGCCAGCAGCCAAGTTCAGGCAGTATTCGGCACTGAAGCTTTCTTT
CDR3 protein: CASSQVQAVFGTEAFF
clone size: NA
V gene: TRBV4-2
J gene: TRBJ1-1
D gene: NA

CDR3 DNA: TGCGCCAGCAGCTTGCGAGAGACCGGGGAGCTGTTTTTT
CDR3 protein: CASSLRETGELFF
clone size: many
V gene: TRBV5-1
J gene: TRBJ2-2
D gene: NA

CDR3 DNA: TGCGCCAGCAGCTTGGACGGGGGGCCGGACACTGAAGCTTTCTTT
CDR3 protein: CASSLDGGPDTEAFF
clone size: NA
V gene: TRBV5-1
J gene: TRBJ1-1
D gene: NA